The clone carrying this TCR beta chain was counted once. Its specificity is unknown. This entry is derived from a study of cytomegalovirus exposure and HLA in healthy donors. Study summary: The early release's HLA-typed donors yielded approximately 85 million unique TCRs.

The study's findings and limits: V- and J-gene trimming in TCR beta was tied to a missense DCLRE1C variant by an analysis performed later.

The PCR employed 60 Vbeta primers together with 13 Jbeta primers. The method was immunoSEQ multiplex PCR; TCRdb's version includes in-frame clones alone and lacks a portion of them. The table has under 250,000 clones, roughly 85% seen once. CDR1 and CDR2 (germline): LGHNA, YSLEER. Trimming stripped 1 base from V and 0 bases from J, with 12 bases between. This CDR3 spans 16 amino acids. The rearrangement joins TRBV4-3 to TRBJ1-2; unclear D gene. Source material: PBMCs. The clonotype comes from a male donor in good health and CMV-seronegative. This CDR3 is CASSQGNDIPNYGYTF. CDR3 bases: TGCGCCAGCAGCCAAGGGAATGACATTCCTAACTATGGCTACACCTTC.